Presented here are 32 T cell receptor beta chains from one specimen sequenced in a study of blood T cell repertoires in COVID-19. Profiled with immunoSEQ multiplex PCR; TCRdb holds only in-frame clones, not every one. The sample lists roughly 200,000 clones; 82% were seen once. Sequenced input: peripheral blood. These receptors came from a woman aged 55-75 years with COVID-19, enrolled during active disease.

The chain carries TRBV15 and TRBJ2-5; no clear D gene. The germline gives CDR1 LNHNV, CDR2 YYDKDF (reference sequence). This CDR3 is built from 18 residues. V was pared by 1 base and J by 2 bases, with 20 bases between. In DNA form, the CDR3 reads TGTGCCACCAGCAGAGTTGGTCGTGGTACCCCGCGACAAGAGACCCAGTACTTC. It translates to CATSRVGRGTPRQETQYF.

The rearrangement links TRBV14 to TRBJ2-1, with TRBD1 matching 9 bases. Germline CDR1 and CDR2: SGHDN and FVKESK. The junction had 12 bases not matched to a gene; V was cut back by 6 bases and J by 6 bases. The CDR3 has 16 residues. In DNA form, the CDR3 reads TGTGCCAGCAGTCCTTTTGGGACAGGGTACTTCAATGAGCAGTTCTTC. Translation: CASSPFGTGYFNEQFF.

The chain links TRBV2 to TRBJ2-3, with 12 nucleotides matching TRBD2. Trimming removed 6 bases from V and 2 bases from J; junction bases left unmatched: 3. Germline loops: CDR1 SNHLY, CDR2 FYNNEI. The CDR3 extends over 15 amino acids. CDR3 in DNA: TGTGCCAGCAGGGGGACTAGCGGGTACACAGATACGCAGTATTTT. This codes for CASRGTSGYTDTQYF.

This clone has just one count. The chain is built from TRBV9 and TRBJ1-6; TRBD1 might be the D (5 bases). This CDR3 is built from 14 residues. V was clipped by 4 bases and J by 7 bases, with 12 bases between them. Germline V gene data show CDR1 as SGDLS and CDR2 as YYNGEE. The CDR3 loop is CASSPAGPNSPLHF. The CDR3, as DNA: TGTGCCAGCAGCCCCGCAGGGCCGAATTCACCCCTCCACTTT.

The V gene is TRBV15, the J gene TRBJ2-1; 7 bases agree with TRBD2. Unmatched junction bases numbered 6, after V lost 4 bases and J lost 0 bases. Germline values: CDR1 LNHNV, CDR2 YYDKDF (reference sequence). There are 16 residues in the CDR3. In nucleotides, the CDR3 is TGTGCCACCAGCACCCGGACTAGGAGCTCCTACAATGAGCAGTTCTTC. The encoded protein is CATSTRTRSSYNEQFF.

This clone was observed once. The chain has TRBV11-2 and TRBJ2-7; D possibly corresponds to TRBD2 (6 bases). The germline CDR1 and CDR2 sequences are SGHAT and FQNNGV. The CDR3 spans 15 residues. V was clipped by 2 bases and J by 6 bases, with 17 bases between them. CDR3 in DNA: TGTGCCAGCAGCTTAATTAGCGGTGGGAGAGGCGAGCAGTACTTC. Its protein product is CASSLISGGRGEQYF.

This chain links TRBV7-9 with TRBJ2-3; no firm D call. CDR1 is SEHNR and CDR2 is FQNEAQ in the germline V gene (reference sequence). The CDR3 is made up of 12 amino acids. V shed 4 bases and J shed 5 bases, with 7 bases lying between them. Here the CDR3 DNA reads TGTGCCAGCAGCTCCTCCGGAGATACGCAGTATTTT. It codes for CASSSSGDTQYF.

The V call is TRBV5-1, the J call TRBJ1-6; D not certain. V was trimmed by 1 base and J by 8 bases, leaving 13 bases between them. This CDR3 is built from 15 residues. The germline CDR1 and CDR2 sequences are SGHRS and YFSETQ. CDR3 sequence (DNA): TGCGCCAGCAGCTTGTCCCGGGGAGCCGATTCACCCCTCCACTTT. It specifies CASSLSRGADSPLHF.

V and J are TRBV6-9 and TRBJ1-2; D gene ambiguous. The CDR3 loop spans 13 amino acids. From germline, CDR1 is MNHGY and CDR2 SVAAGI. V shed 10 bases and J shed 11 bases, with 23 bases lying between them. The CDR3 DNA is TGTGCCACCGACGCCAACTTTCGGAGGGAATACACCTTC. Its protein product is CATDANFRREYTF.

Worth noting for this clone: This sample also contains other DNA sequences that code for the same CDR3. V is TRBV18 and J is TRBJ1-4, with no clear D. The germline gives CDR1 KGHSH, CDR2 LQKENI. The CDR3 covers 15 residues. V was clipped by 1 base and J by 1 base, with 7 bases between them. This chain's CDR3 is CASSPLGGTNEKLFF. In DNA, the CDR3 is TGTGCCAGCTCACCACTCGGAGGAACTAATGAAAAACTGTTTTTT.

The rearrangement joins TRBV15 to TRBJ1-4; D may be TRBD1 (6 bases). CDR1 is LNHNV, CDR2 YYDKDF, per germline (reference sequence). With 1 base removed from V and 6 bases from J, the gap between germline ends came to 12 bases. The length of the CDR3 is 15 residues. CDR3 amino acids: CATSRGRAGDEKLFF. The CDR3 DNA reads TGTGCCACCAGCAGAGGTCGGGCAGGGGATGAAAAACTGTTTTTT.

Note on this clone: A far larger clone is a single base away, which makes a read error likely. The chain couples TRBV7-2 to TRBJ1-1, with D uncertain. V lost 3 bases and J lost 1, with 6 bases in between. Germline loops: CDR1 SGHTA, CDR2 FQGNSA. CDR3 length: 13 amino acids. The CDR3 sequence: CASSFKRNTEAFF. The CDR3 DNA reads TGTGCCAGCAGCTTTAAGAGGAACACTGAAGCTTTCTTT.

The sample holds many counts of this clone. The chain uses TRBV7-6 and TRBJ2-5; 10 bases match TRBD1. Per the germline V gene, CDR1 is SGHVS and CDR2 is FNYEAQ. Unmatched junction bases numbered 10, after V lost 5 bases and J lost 7 bases. CDR3 size: 15 residues. In DNA form, the CDR3 reads TGTGCCAGCAGCGATCGGACAGGGGGGTTTGGGACCCAGTACTTC. Translating gives CASSDRTGGFGTQYF.

This chain links TRBV6-6 with TRBJ2-4, with D unclear. This CDR3 comprises 14 residues. Germline CDR1 is MNHNY and CDR2 is SVGAGI (reference sequence). V lost 3 bases to trimming and J lost 1 base, with 7 bases between them. CDR3: CASSYVSAKNIQYF. CDR3 bases: TGTGCCAGCAGTTATGTGTCGGCCAAAAACATTCAGTACTTC.

This clone occurred once. The J gene is TRBJ1-6, the V gene TRBV30, with 10 positions matching TRBD1. The CDR3 covers 13 residues. Per germline, CDR1 GTSNPN and CDR2 SVGIG (reference sequence). Trimming took 3 bases from V and 10 from J; bases not matched to a gene: 3. In DNA, the CDR3 is TGTGCCTGGAGCGACAGGGGGCGCTCACCCCTCCACTTT. Protein sequence: CAWSDRGRSPLHF. The variable domain in full, with the rest retrieved from reference TRBV30 and TRBJ1-6, is SQTIHQWPATLVQPVGSPLSLECTVEGTSNPNLYWYRQAAGRGLQLLFYSVGIGQISSEVPQNLSASRPQDRQFILSSKKLLLSDSGFYLCAWSDRGRSPLHFGNGTRLTVT.

The chain has TRBV6-2 or TRBV6-3 and TRBJ1-1; no reliable D call. V shed 4 bases and J shed 1 base, with 10 bases lying between them. Germline V gene lookup returns CDR1 MNHEY and CDR2 SVGEGT. The CDR3 extends over 14 amino acids. CDR3 sequence: CASSLYRENTEAFF. CDR3 DNA sequence: TGTGCCAGCAGTTTATACAGAGAGAACACTGAAGCTTTCTTT.

The chain employs TRBV5-1 and TRBJ1-2; no firm D call. The CDR3 totals 14 residues. With 0 bases removed from V and 0 bases from J, the gap between germline ends came to 6 bases. Per germline, CDR1 SGHRS and CDR2 YFSETQ. In nucleotides, the CDR3 is TGCGCCAGCAGCTTGGAGGGAGCTAACTATGGCTACACCTTC. This gives the protein CASSLEGANYGYTF.

This clone was seen a single time. CDR3 region: CASSSRGEIANYGYTF. As DNA, the CDR3 is TGTGCCAGCAGCTCCAGGGGCGAGATCGCCAACTATGGCTACACCTTC. V gene TRBV7-2 combines with J gene TRBJ1-2; the D gene is possibly TRBD1 (6 bases). Germline V gene sequence: CDR1 SGHTA, CDR2 FQGNSA. Trimming removed 4 bases from V and 2 bases from J, with 17 bases in between. CDR3 length equals 16 residues.

The J gene is TRBJ1-6, the V gene TRBV3-1 (or the pseudogene TRBV3-2); D unresolved. CDR3 size: 14 residues. V gave up 1 base and J gave up 15 bases, with 16 bases separating them. The germline gives CDR1 LGHDT, CDR2 YNNKEL (reference sequence). The CDR3 DNA is TGTGCCAGCAGCCAAGGGCCGAATAATCTTCTCCTCCACTTT. This gives the protein CASSQGPNNLLLHF.

This clone was recorded only once. This sequence joins TRBV5-6 and TRBJ1-6; D gene uncertain. With 0 bases removed from V and 8 bases from J, the gap between germline ends came to 9 bases. CDR3 length equals 14 residues. Per the germline V gene, CDR1 is SGHDT and CDR2 is YYEEEE. The CDR3, as DNA: TGTGCCAGCAGCTTGGGCCACCAGGATTCACCCCTCCACTTT. It yields the protein CASSLGHQDSPLHF.

V usage is TRBV10-3 and J usage is TRBJ2-7; 10 nucleotides line up with TRBD1. The junction had 1 base not matched to a gene; V was cut back by 5 bases and J by 6 bases. This CDR3 contains 12 residues. The germline gives CDR1 ENHRY, CDR2 SYGVKD. The CDR3 DNA follows: TGTGCCATCAGTCGGGACAGGGGCGAGCAGTACGTC. It specifies CAISRDRGEQYV.

This chain joins TRBV11-2 and TRBJ2-7, with 7 bases lining up with TRBD2. Germline values: CDR1 SGHAT, CDR2 FQNNGV. The CDR3 has 15 amino acids. J lost 7 bases, V lost 5 bases, and 14 bases had no gene match. Written as DNA, the CDR3 is TGTGCCAGCAGCCCCGTGGGGGGGGGAATAGAGGAGCAGTACGTC. Its translation is CASSPVGGGIEEQYV.

The V gene is TRBV28, the J gene TRBJ1-4; no definite D call. This CDR3 region has 14 residues. Germline-derived CDR1 and CDR2 are MDHEN and SYDVKM. Between the trimmed V and J ends, which lost 8 bases and 7 bases, there was a span of 17 bases. The CDR3 is CASSKGGRTEKLFF. The CDR3 coding sequence is TGTGCCAGCTCTAAAGGAGGCAGGACTGAAAAACTGTTTTTT.

The J gene is TRBJ1-5, the V gene TRBV28; D gene uncertain. V was cut by 3 bases and J by 7 bases, with 13 bases left in between. This CDR3 contains 14 residues. The germline V gene encodes CDR1 MDHEN and CDR2 SYDVKM. CDR3: CASSFLGGNQPQHF. DNA for the CDR3: TGTGCCAGCAGTTTTTTGGGAGGGAACCAGCCCCAGCATTTT.

The chain links TRBV23-1 to TRBJ2-7; 7 bases match TRBD1. TRBV23-1 is an ORF, and what it does is uncertain. V shed 2 bases, J shed 3 bases, and the junction held 4 bases outside the gene matches. The CDR3 loop spans 14 amino acids. The CDR3 loop is CASSQPGQVYEQYV. CDR3 bases: TGCGCCAGCAGTCAACCAGGACAGGTCTACGAGCAGTACGTC.

The V call is TRBV9, the J call TRBJ2-3, with D possibly being TRBD2 (6 bases). The CDR3 has 15 amino acids. V lost 3 bases and J 5 bases, leaving 16 bases between the germline ends. CDR1 is SGDLS, CDR2 YYNGEE, per germline. The CDR3, as DNA: TGTGCCAGCAGCGCCCGGATGGCGGGGTTAGATACGCAGTATTTT. Amino acid sequence: CASSARMAGLDTQYF.

The chain is built from TRBV6-4 and TRBJ2-7; D not certain. V was clipped by 0 bases and J by 4 bases, with 16 bases between them. Germline values: CDR1 MRHNA, CDR2 SNTAGT. The CDR3 runs to 16 residues. The DNA for the CDR3 is TGTGCCAGCAGTGACTCAAGTAATAACTACGTATACGAGCAGTACGTC. This gives the protein CASSDSSNNYVYEQYV.

The J gene is TRBJ2-1, the V gene TRBV5-1; a weak D match, TRBD1 (5 bases). Germline loops: CDR1 SGHRS, CDR2 YFSETQ. Between the trimmed V and J ends, which lost 0 bases and 2 bases, there was a span of 6 bases. This CDR3 spans 14 amino acids. The CDR3 here is CASSLGTTYNEQFF. The CDR3 nucleotides read TGCGCCAGCAGCTTGGGGACAACCTACAATGAGCAGTTCTTC.

V is TRBV7-8 and J is TRBJ2-7; weak D call: TRBD2 (6 bases). This CDR3 region has 14 residues. CDR1 is SGHVS, CDR2 FQNEAQ, per germline. V lost 5 bases to trimming and J lost 3 bases, with 14 bases between them. The CDR3 nucleotides read TGTGCCAGCAGCACCCGGACTAAGCTCTACGAGCAGTACGTC. Amino acid sequence: CASSTRTKLYEQYV.

This clone appeared a few times. This sequence joins TRBV19 and TRBJ2-7; possible D gene TRBD2, 6 bases. Germline V CDR1 and CDR2: LNHDA, SQIVND (reference sequence). V lost 3 bases and J lost 4, with 19 bases in between. The CDR3 loop spans 16 amino acids. The CDR3 region is CASSMSLPAGEYEQYF. For the CDR3, the DNA is TGTGCCAGTAGTATGAGTTTACCAGCGGGTGAATACGAGCAGTACTTC.

The chain combines TRBV24-1 with TRBJ1-2; no definite D call. The CDR3 has 13 residues. The germline gives CDR1 KGHDR, CDR2 SFDVKD. Trimming pared 9 bases from V and 0 bases from J, leaving 10 bases between. CDR3 amino acids: CATSKRANYGYTF. Written as DNA, the CDR3 is TGTGCCACCTCGAAAAGAGCTAACTATGGCTACACCTTC.

This clone was seen once. The chain employs TRBV28 and TRBJ1-5; the match to TRBD1 covers 7 bases. The CDR3 has 12 residues. Germline V gives CDR1 MDHEN, CDR2 SYDVKM. Here the CDR3 reads CSGGDRNQPQHF. The CDR3 nucleotides read TGTTCCGGTGGGGACAGAAATCAGCCCCAGCATTTT.